The 29 T cell receptor beta chains in this list originate from one sample, sequenced in a study of blood T cell repertoires in COVID-19. This table comes from immunoSEQ multiplex PCR, and its TCRdb copy is limited to in-frame clones, with some not included. The sample has around 300,000 clones, around 90% seen once; the top ten hold roughly 1.6%. Material for sequencing was PBMCs or T cells enriched from blood (not recorded which). These receptors were obtained from a woman aged 18-29 years with acute COVID-19.

The chain joins TRBV6-6 to TRBJ1-5, with 9 bases lining up with TRBD1. CDR3 length equals 16 residues. With V trimmed by 5 bases and J by 3 bases, 8 bases remained unmatched. Germline values: CDR1 MNHNY, CDR2 SVGAGI (reference sequence). CDR3: CASSGLGQGFNQPQHF. DNA of the CDR3: TGTGCCAGCAGTGGACTGGGACAGGGATTCAATCAGCCCCAGCATTTT.

This clone was recorded once. The chain combines TRBV21-1 with TRBJ2-1; the table gives TRBD2 as D, unverified against the DNA. TRBV21-1 is described as a pseudogene. The CDR3 loop spans 13 amino acids. As DNA, the CDR3 is TGTGCCAGCCTTAAGAGCTCCTACAATGAGCAGTTCTTC. Its translation: CASLKSSYNEQFF.

The rearrangement joins TRBV2 to TRBJ1-2; D remains unclear. The V gene's germline CDR1 is SNHLY and CDR2 FYNNEI. CDR3 length: 14 amino acids. V was trimmed by 8 bases and J by 2 bases, leaving 15 bases between them. This CDR3 is CASLAGPGNYGYTF. The CDR3, as DNA: TGTGCCAGCCTGGCGGGCCCGGGCAACTATGGCTACACCTTC. Based on the CDR3 plus reference TRBV2 and TRBJ1-2, the full variable domain is EPEVTQTPSHQVTQMGQEVILRCVPISNHLYFYWYRQILGQKVEFLVSFYNNEISEKSEIFDDQFSVERPDGSNFTLKIRSTKLEDSAMYFCASLAGPGNYGYTFGSGTRLTVV.

This rearrangement joins TRBV6-5 to TRBJ2-2, with 7 bases matching TRBD2. The V gene's germline CDR1 is MNHEY and CDR2 SVGAGI. The CDR3 is 13 amino acids. After removal of 2 bases from V and 10 bases from J, the junction contained 4 bases not matched to a gene. In DNA, the CDR3 is TGTGCCAGCAGTTACCAAACTAGCGCGGAGCTGTTTTTT. This sequence encodes CASSYQTSAELFF.

Concerning this clone: Additional DNA sequences in this sample encode the identical CDR3. The gene calls are TRBV4-3 and TRBJ2-1; 10 nucleotides match TRBD1. Germline CDR1 is LGHNA and CDR2 is YSLEER. Losses at the gene ends were 4 bases for V and 3 bases for J; bases not matched to a gene: 3. This CDR3 has 15 residues. CDR3 residues: CASSRGTGVYNEQFF. In nucleotides, the CDR3 is TGCGCCAGCAGCCGTGGGACAGGGGTCTACAATGAGCAGTTCTTC.

This clone came up once. The chain joins TRBV27 to TRBJ2-1, with D unclear. Trimming left V 6 bases short and J 2 bases short, with 5 bases between. The germline gives CDR1 MNHEY, CDR2 SMNVEV (reference sequence). The CDR3 runs to 12 residues. CDR3 sequence reads: CASRVAYNEQFF. The CDR3 region has the DNA TGTGCCAGCAGGGTAGCCTACAATGAGCAGTTCTTC.

The CDR3, as DNA: TGTGCCAGCAGTTACTCGGGAGGAGGGTCAGATACGCAGTATTTT. Translating gives CASSYSGGGSDTQYF. The chain has TRBV6-2 or TRBV6-3 and TRBJ2-3, with D possibly TRBD2 on 6 matching bases. The CDR3 has 15 residues. CDR1 is MNHEY and CDR2 is SVGEGT in the germline V gene. V was clipped by 0 bases and J by 4 bases, with 11 bases between them.

This clone was picked up one time. The chain uses TRBV30 and TRBJ1-2; a possible D gene is TRBD1 (6 bases). Trimming shortened V by 0 bases and J by 6 bases, and 17 bases separated the two germline ends. The CDR3 runs 15 residues. Germline V CDR1 and CDR2: GTSNPN, SVGIG (reference sequence). The CDR3 is CAWSVFGGGRNGYTF. CDR3 sequence (DNA): TGTGCCTGGAGTGTATTTGGGGGCGGAAGGAATGGCTACACCTTC.

The V gene is TRBV2, the J gene TRBJ2-3; TRBD2 aligns across 9 bases. The CDR3 length is 15 residues. Trimming removed 7 bases from V and 2 bases from J; junction bases left unmatched: 7. CDR1 is SNHLY, CDR2 FYNNEI, per germline. The DNA for the CDR3 is TGTGCCAGCAAGGGGCTAGCGGGGTACACAGATACGCAGTATTTT. Its translation is CASKGLAGYTDTQYF.

J is TRBJ2-7 and V is TRBV14, with 10 bases lining up with TRBD2. The CDR3 is made up of 14 amino acids. Trimming at V came to 1 base and at J to 3 bases, leaving 0 bases not matched to a gene. CDR1 SGHDN and CDR2 FVKESK come from the germline V gene. The DNA of the CDR3 is TGTGCCAGCAGCCAAGGACTAGCGGGCTACGAGCAGTACTTC. It translates to CASSQGLAGYEQYF.

This chain links TRBV5-4 with TRBJ2-2; the D gene is possibly TRBD1 (7 bases). Germline values: CDR1 SGHNT, CDR2 YYREEE (reference sequence). The CDR3 covers 13 residues. V gave up 10 bases and J gave up 5 bases, with 15 bases separating them. The CDR3 DNA reads as TGTGCCGGCGGGGCAGGGGGTACCGGGGAGCTGTTTTTT. The encoded protein is CAGGAGGTGELFF. The variable domain in full, completed from reference TRBV5-4 and TRBJ2-2, reads ETGVTQSPTHLIKTRGQQVTLRCSSQSGHNTVSWYQQALGQGPQFIFQYYREEENGRGNFPPRFSGLQFPNYSSELNVNALELDDSALYLCAGGAGGTGELFFGEGSRLTVL.

This chain uses TRBV6-5 with TRBJ2-7; 11 bases match TRBD1. Germline loops: CDR1 MNHEY, CDR2 SVGAGI. The CDR3 has 15 residues. The V and J ends lost 6 bases and 2 bases, in that order; junction bases with no gene match: 6. The CDR3 coding sequence is TGTGCCAGCAGAGCGGGACAGGGGGTAACCTACGAGCAGTACTTC. Translated: CASRAGQGVTYEQYF.

The rearrangement uses TRBV30 and TRBJ2-1, with D tentatively TRBD2 (6 bases). The V gene's germline CDR1 is GTSNPN and CDR2 SVGIG (reference sequence). Trimming left V 0 bases short and J 9 bases short, with 15 bases between. CDR3 length: 14 residues. Here the CDR3 DNA reads TGTGCCTGGAGTGTACTTCCGGGAGCTGGTGAGCAGTTCTTC. Protein product: CAWSVLPGAGEQFF.

This chain uses TRBV15 with TRBJ2-5, with TRBD2 as a possible D gene (5 bases). The CDR3 spans 14 residues. CDR1 LNHNV and CDR2 YYDKDF come from the germline V gene (reference sequence). The ends were cut back, 3 bases at V and 1 base at J, with 9 bases in the middle. CDR3 region: CATSRGSLQETQYF. The CDR3 nucleotides are TGTGCCACCAGCAGGGGGAGTCTCCAAGAGACCCAGTACTTC.

This chain links TRBV7-6 with TRBJ2-3; 9 bases map to TRBD2. This CDR3 spans 16 amino acids. V dropped 3 bases and J dropped 0; count of bases not matched to a gene: 4. Germline-derived CDR1 and CDR2 are SGHVS and FNYEAQ. This CDR3 is CASSFGSGGSTDTQYF. CDR3 bases: TGTGCCAGCAGCTTTGGTAGCGGGGGTAGCACAGATACGCAGTATTTT. Full variable domain (remainder filled in from reference TRBV7-6 and TRBJ2-3): GAGVSQSPRYKVTKRGQDVALRCDPISGHVSLYWYRQALGQGPEFLTYFNYEAQQDKSGLPNDRFSAERPEGSISTLTIQRTEQRDSAMYRCASSFGSGGSTDTQYFGPGTRLTVL.

V and J are TRBV7-8 and TRBJ2-7; D possibly corresponds to TRBD1 (5 bases). The germline CDR1 and CDR2 sequences are SGHVS and FQNEAQ. This CDR3 has 14 residues. Trimming removed 4 bases at V and 1 base at J, with 11 bases between. Here the CDR3 reads CASSSRQGSYEQYF. In DNA form, the CDR3 reads TGTGCCAGCAGCTCTCGCCAGGGATCCTACGAGCAGTACTTC.

The chain uses TRBV28 and TRBJ2-5; D possibly corresponds to TRBD2 (7 bases). Looked up from germline, CDR1 is MDHEN and CDR2 is SYDVKM. The CDR3 length is 15 residues. Trimming took off 8 bases at V and 0 bases at J, with 16 bases between the two ends. CDR3 loop: CASGGAGENQETQYF. CDR3 nucleotides: TGTGCCAGCGGGGGGGCGGGTGAAAACCAAGAGACCCAGTACTTC.

This clone was counted a single time. This chain links TRBV10-1 with TRBJ2-7; 14 nucleotides align to TRBD2. V lost 3 bases and J lost 2; bases outside the gene matches: 12. The germline CDR1 and CDR2 sequences are WNHNN and SYGVQD (reference sequence). There are 19 residues in the CDR3. CDR3 bases: TGCGCCAGCAGTGACGGGGTAGGACTAGCGGGAGGAAACACCTACGAGCAGTACTTC. It encodes CASSDGVGLAGGNTYEQYF.

This chain uses TRBV10-1 with TRBJ2-5, with TRBD2 identical over 9 bases. V shed 5 bases and J 4 bases; nucleotides not matched to a gene: 8. The germline CDR1 and CDR2 sequences are WNHNN and SYGVQD (reference sequence). The CDR3 runs 15 residues. The chain's CDR3 is CASSSGLAGRETQYF. CDR3 DNA: TGCGCCAGCAGTTCGGGACTAGCTGGGCGAGAGACCCAGTACTTC.

The chain combines TRBV3-1 (or the pseudogene TRBV3-2) with TRBJ1-1; D call uncertain. V shed 4 bases and J shed 1 base, with 7 bases lying between them. Germline loops: CDR1 LGHDT, CDR2 YNNKEL (reference sequence). This CDR3 spans 13 amino acids. The CDR3 is CASSPRQNTEAFF. DNA for the CDR3: TGTGCCAGCAGCCCTCGACAGAACACTGAAGCTTTCTTT.

This chain connects TRBV18 to TRBJ2-7, with TRBD1 matching 7 bases. The CDR3 totals 14 residues. Trimming cost V 4 bases and J 2 bases; bases outside gene matches: 5. Germline CDR1 is KGHSH and CDR2 is LQKENI. CDR3 protein: CASSRQTGPYEQYF. CDR3 in DNA: TGTGCCAGCTCACGACAGACAGGGCCCTACGAGCAGTACTTC.

This clone was detected once. The CDR3 DNA reads TGTGCCAGCACTACTACGGGACAGGGGGCCTACAATGAGCAGTTCTTC. It codes for CASTTTGQGAYNEQFF. J is TRBJ2-1 and V is TRBV28; the match to TRBD1 covers 11 bases. V trimming: 7 bases; J trimming: 2 bases; junction bases outside the gene matches: 7. Germline assignment: CDR1 MDHEN and CDR2 SYDVKM. The CDR3 length is 16 residues. Together with reference TRBV28 and TRBJ2-1, the CDR3 gives the full variable domain: DVKVTQSSRYLVKRTGEKVFLECVQDMDHENMFWYRQDPGLGLRLIYFSYDVKMKEKGDIPEGYSVSREKKERFSLILESASTNQTSMYLCASTTTGQGAYNEQFFGPGTRLTVL.

This chain links TRBV7-9 with TRBJ1-1; D possibly corresponds to TRBD1 (6 bases). CDR1 is SEHNR and CDR2 is FQNEAQ in the germline V gene (reference sequence). V was clipped by 7 bases and J by 2 bases, with 17 bases between them. The CDR3 has 15 residues. In DNA form, the CDR3 reads TGTGCCAGCACTCTGACAGGCACCCCAAACACTGAAGCTTTCTTT. Translating it yields CASTLTGTPNTEAFF.

The V gene is TRBV19, the J gene TRBJ2-1, with D possibly being TRBD2 (6 bases). This CDR3 is built from 16 residues. From germline, CDR1 is LNHDA and CDR2 SQIVND (reference sequence). The V end lost 9 bases, the J end lost 2 bases, and 20 bases lay between the germline ends. DNA of the CDR3: TGTGCCAGAGAAGGAGGGCCAGAAAGCGCCTACAATGAGCAGTTCTTC. This sequence encodes CAREGGPESAYNEQFF. Based on the CDR3 plus reference TRBV19 and TRBJ2-1, the full variable domain is DGGITQSPKYLFRKEGQNVTLSCEQNLNHDAMYWYRQDPGQGLRLIYYSQIVNDFQKGDIAEGYSVSREKKESFPLTVTSAQKNPTAFYLCAREGGPESAYNEQFFGPGTRLTVL.

The table lists this clone with a few counts. The chain uses TRBV19 and TRBJ2-2; 9 bases are a match to TRBD2. Germline V lookup: CDR1 LNHDA, CDR2 SQIVND (reference sequence). The V segment lost 5 bases and the J segment 6 bases; nucleotides outside the gene matches: 10. The CDR3 sequence is 16 residues long. CDR3: CASSPGTSRGPGELFF. In DNA, the CDR3 is TGTGCCAGTAGTCCGGGGACTAGCCGTGGGCCCGGGGAGCTGTTTTTT.

This chain joins TRBV6-6 and TRBJ1-5, with D perhaps TRBD1 (6 bases). Trimming cost V 4 bases and J 6 bases, with 13 bases left between them. The CDR3 totals 14 residues. CDR1 and CDR2 from the germline V gene are MNHNY and SVGAGI (reference sequence). The CDR3 sequence is CASSLTGYSQPQHF. The CDR3 DNA reads TGTGCCAGCAGTTTAACAGGGTATAGTCAGCCCCAGCATTTT.

The chain employs TRBV18 and TRBJ2-1, with TRBD1 identical over 9 bases. This CDR3 contains 15 residues. V was clipped by 6 bases and J by 6 bases; unmatched bases: 9. Germline CDR1 reads KGHSH; CDR2 reads LQKENI. CDR3 in DNA: TGTGCCAGCTCCCGGACCGGGACAGGGCCCAATGAGCAGTTCTTC. Protein: CASSRTGTGPNEQFF.

The gene calls are TRBV7-8 and TRBJ2-7; possible D gene TRBD1, 6 bases. V was shortened by 3 bases and J by 0 bases, with 9 bases between the two germline ends. This CDR3 region has 14 residues. Germline V gene lookup returns CDR1 SGHVS and CDR2 FQNEAQ. This CDR3 is CASSFGTYSYEQYF. CDR3 bases: TGTGCCAGCAGCTTTGGGACATACTCCTACGAGCAGTACTTC.

This clone was detected only once. This chain joins TRBV3-1 (or the pseudogene TRBV3-2) and TRBJ2-1, with 13 nucleotides matching TRBD2. The V gene's germline CDR1 is LGHDT and CDR2 YNNKEL (reference sequence). With V trimmed by 4 bases and J by 2 bases, 11 bases remained unmatched. The length of the CDR3 is 19 residues. The CDR3 region has the DNA TGTGCCAGCAGCCTAAGGACTAGCGGGAGAATTGGGGCCTACAATGAGCAGTTCTTC. This codes for CASSLRTSGRIGAYNEQFF.